Detailed here is one T cell receptor (beta chain). Its antigen remains unknown. The assay was immunoSEQ multiplex PCR, and TCRdb's table has in-frame clones only and misses some. The data hold approximately 2.5 million clones, with over 85% observed a single time. The CDR3 sequence is 15 residues long. Germline lookup yields CDR1 SGHAT and CDR2 FQDESV (reference sequence). Trimming pared 4 bases from V and 2 bases from J, leaving 13 bases between. This sample stems from a study of shared clonotypes between healthy human individuals. Notes on the study in general: Donor clonotype sharing was expected to depend on sequencing depth.

The source of this sequence is a man between 18 and 35 years old in good health. Sequencing used naive CD4+ T cells sorted from blood. The subset here: CD45RA+ positively selected. The genes are TRBV11-1 and TRBJ2-3, with D perhaps matching TRBD1 or TRBD2 (5 bases each). Here the CDR3 reads CASSSSGTLTDTQYF. The CDR3, as DNA: TGTGCCAGCAGCTCTTCCGGGACGCTCACAGATACGCAGTATTTT.